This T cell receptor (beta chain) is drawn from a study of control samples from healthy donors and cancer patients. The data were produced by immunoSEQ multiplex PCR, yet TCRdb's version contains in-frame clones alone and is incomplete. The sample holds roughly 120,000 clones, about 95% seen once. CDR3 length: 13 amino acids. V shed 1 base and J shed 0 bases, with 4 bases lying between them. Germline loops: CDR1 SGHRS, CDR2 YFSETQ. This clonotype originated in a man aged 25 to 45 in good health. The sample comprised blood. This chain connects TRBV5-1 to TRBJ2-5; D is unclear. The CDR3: CASSLSYQETQYF. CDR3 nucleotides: TGCGCCAGCAGCTTGAGTTACCAAGAGACCCAGTACTTC. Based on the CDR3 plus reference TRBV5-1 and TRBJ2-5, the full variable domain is KAGVTQTPRYLIKTRGQQVTLSCSPISGHRSVSWYQQTPGQGLQFLFEYFSETQRNKGNFPGRFSGRQFSNSRSEMNVSTLELGDSALYLCASSLSYQETQYFGPGTRLLVL.